Listed below are T cell receptor beta chains from one sample, sequenced in a study of shared clonotypes between healthy human individuals. Using immunoSEQ multiplex PCR, the repertoire was profiled, and TCRdb retains in-frame clones only, with some absent. The table has about 480,000 clones, 79% seen once. The specimen sequenced was PBMCs. These receptors were taken from a woman in her forties in good health. Some clones in this sample may be carry-over from other donors' samples. Each CDR3 is given without its conserved first and last residue. D genes are given only for firm matches.

TRBJ1-2	TRBV5-1	13	TRBD1	ASSLDPWTGAGYT
TRBJ1-1	TRBV19	11	NA	ASSIQASAEAF
TRBJ1-5	TRBV2	13	NA	ASSEASAGWQPQH
TRBJ2-7	TRBV7-6	14	TRBD2	ASSLRSRTSGYEQY
TRBJ1-1	TRBV5-1	11	NA	ASSRTVNTEAF
TRBJ1-1	TRBV28	14	TRBD1	ASSFSQGAGNTEAF
TRBJ2-1	TRBV18	12	TRBD2	ASSQTTSHNEQF
TRBJ1-2	TRBV29-1	10	NA	SVGDDDYGYT
TRBJ1-2	TRBV6-5	14	NA	ASSYGLKGANYGYT
TRBJ1-5	TRBV28	14	NA	ASSSGQIYSNQPQH